This T cell receptor beta chain was observed in a study of identical twins. TCRdb re-called the 5' RACE reads through MiXCR, storing one row per CDR3 protein. Among 600,000 to 850,000 distinct CDR3 sequences listed, 15% to 20% were seen once. Note on this clonotype: Its antigen remains unknown.

Whole-study results and caveats: The study found excess low generation probability among twin-shared out-of-frame alpha sequences.

Germline V gives CDR1 DFQATT, CDR2 SNEGSKA (reference sequence). The length of the CDR3 is 13 residues. V lost 0 bases to trimming and J lost 11 bases, with 15 bases between them. These data also featured in a second study, about T cells expressing NK-cell markers.

The chain joins TRBV20-1 to TRBJ2-3, with unresolved D. The TCR was taken from a woman aged 18-29 years in good health. Sequenced: PBMCs. The CDR3 reads CSARDRPHPWQYF. The CDR3 nucleotides read TGCAGTGCTAGAGATCGCCCACACCCGTGGCAGTATTTT.